The next 12 T cell receptor beta chains were all read from a single sample in a study of blood T cell repertoires in COVID-19. The data were produced by immunoSEQ multiplex PCR, yet TCRdb's version contains in-frame clones alone and is incomplete. The sample records 150,000 or so clones, 65% to 85% being singletons. The sample consisted of PBMCs or T cells enriched from blood (not recorded which). The receptors come from a woman in her 50s who had been exposed to COVID-19.

This clone was observed a handful of times. J is TRBJ1-2 and V is TRBV29-1; 9 bases map to TRBD1. The trim removed 6 bases at V and 6 bases at J, leaving 8 bases unmatched. Germline V gene lookup returns CDR1 SQVTM and CDR2 ANQGSEA. This CDR3 is 13 amino acids long. The DNA of the CDR3 is TGCAGCGTGCTTGACAGGGGGTGGAATGGCTACACCTTC. It codes for CSVLDRGWNGYTF.

This chain connects TRBV11-2 to TRBJ2-1; a weak D match, TRBD1 (6 bases). Trimming removed 5 bases at V and 7 bases at J, with 12 bases between. Germline CDR1 is SGHAT and CDR2 is FQNNGV. The length of the CDR3 is 13 residues. CDR3 region: CASSAGDTNEQFF. The CDR3 coding sequence is TGTGCCAGCAGCGCAGGGGATACAAATGAGCAGTTCTTC.

The genes are TRBV19 and TRBJ2-7; 11 bases line up with TRBD1. Trimming cost V 6 bases and J 3 bases; bases outside gene matches: 4. Germline CDR1 and CDR2: LNHDA and SQIVND (reference sequence). This CDR3 region has 14 residues. This CDR3 reads CASSSGQGGYEQYF. CDR3 DNA sequence: TGTGCCAGTAGCTCGGGACAGGGGGGCTACGAGCAGTACTTC.

The chain links TRBV5-1 to TRBJ2-1; the match to TRBD1 covers 7 bases. The CDR3 loop spans 14 amino acids. The germline gives CDR1 SGHRS, CDR2 YFSETQ. V shed 4 bases, J shed 6 bases, and the junction held 7 bases outside the gene matches. The CDR3 reads CASSDETGANEQFF. For the CDR3, the DNA is TGCGCCAGCAGCGACGAAACAGGGGCCAATGAGCAGTTCTTC.

The V call is TRBV3-1 (or the pseudogene TRBV3-2), the J call TRBJ2-1; D not certain. The V end was cut by 1 base, the J end by 16 bases, with 11 bases between. CDR1 is LGHDT and CDR2 is YNNKEL in the germline V gene (reference sequence). The CDR3 length is 11 residues. This CDR3 reads CASSQGIALFF. The CDR3 DNA reads TGTGCCAGCAGCCAAGGAATAGCTTTATTCTTC.

The V gene is TRBV5-1, the J gene TRBJ2-3, with 12 bases that match TRBD2. Germline-derived CDR1 and CDR2 are SGHRS and YFSETQ. The CDR3 is 16 residues long. J lost 2 bases, V lost 4 bases, and 5 bases had no gene match. CDR3: CASSPRTSGTTDTQYF. CDR3 DNA sequence: TGCGCCAGCAGCCCCCGGACTAGCGGGACCACAGATACGCAGTATTTT.

The chain is built from TRBV6-5 and TRBJ1-4, with 7 nucleotides matching TRBD1. The germline V gene has CDR1 MNHEY and CDR2 SVGAGI. The junction had 8 bases not matched to a gene; V was cut back by 0 bases and J by 7 bases. The CDR3 loop spans 16 amino acids. CDR3 sequence: CASSYSGDRAGEKLFF. The CDR3, as DNA: TGTGCCAGCAGTTACTCAGGAGACAGGGCAGGTGAAAAACTGTTTTTT.

This clone was detected only a few times. Sequence at one end of the junction differs from germline and may be a read error. The chain couples TRBV3-1 (or the pseudogene TRBV3-2) to TRBJ1-2, with TRBD1 matching over 8 bases. Germline V gene data show CDR1 as LGHDT and CDR2 as YNNKEL (reference sequence). The CDR3 consists of 13 residues. CDR3 sequence reads: CASSQPTGGYTKF. As DNA, the CDR3 is TGTGCCAGCAGCCAACCTACAGGGGGGTATACCAAATTC.

The genes are TRBV10-3 and TRBJ2-2; no reliable D call. CDR3 length: 12 residues. The germline CDR1 and CDR2 sequences are ENHRY and SYGVKD. The germline V and J ends were trimmed by 6 bases and 7 bases, with 9 bases remaining between them. CDR3 in DNA: TGTGCCATCAGCCTAGAGGTCGGGGAGCTGTTTTTT. Protein: CAISLEVGELFF.

This chain connects TRBV27 to TRBJ1-1, with D perhaps matching TRBD1 (6 bases). Trimming left V 7 bases short and J 0 bases short, with 9 bases between. CDR1 and CDR2 (germline): MNHEY, SMNVEV (reference sequence). The CDR3 length is 13 residues. The CDR3 region is CASKDSMNTEAFF. CDR3 nucleotide sequence: TGTGCCAGCAAGGACAGCATGAACACTGAAGCTTTCTTT.

The chain recombines TRBV5-1 with TRBJ2-7, with TRBD2 identical over 12 bases. Germline values: CDR1 SGHRS, CDR2 YFSETQ. CDR3 size: 15 residues. J gave up 3 bases and V 4 bases, and 5 bases lay outside the gene matches. CDR3 sequence: CASSPRLAGDYEQYF. In DNA form, the CDR3 reads TGCGCCAGCAGCCCCAGACTAGCGGGGGACTACGAGCAGTACTTC.

The chain has TRBV6-4 and TRBJ1-3; TRBD1 aligns across 10 bases. With V trimmed by 2 bases and J by 0 bases, 4 bases remained unmatched. In germline, CDR1 is MRHNA, CDR2 SNTAGT. The CDR3 length is 17 residues. The CDR3 loop is CASSDEGQGISGNTIYF. The CDR3, as DNA: TGTGCCAGCAGTGACGAGGGACAGGGGATCTCTGGAAACACCATATATTTT.